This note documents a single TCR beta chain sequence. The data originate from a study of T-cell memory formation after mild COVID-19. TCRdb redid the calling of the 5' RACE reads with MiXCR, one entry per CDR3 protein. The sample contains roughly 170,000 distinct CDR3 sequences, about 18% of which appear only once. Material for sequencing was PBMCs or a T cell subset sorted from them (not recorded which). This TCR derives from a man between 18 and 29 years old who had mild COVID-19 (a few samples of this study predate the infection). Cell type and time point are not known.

The CDR3 region is CASSTEGGMETQYF. The CDR3 DNA sequence: TGTGCCAGCAGTACGGAGGGGGGTATGGAGACCCAGTACTTC. The rearrangement links TRBV6-2 or TRBV6-3 to TRBJ2-5; perhaps D is TRBD1 or TRBD2 (6 bases each). Germline loops: CDR1 MNHEY, CDR2 SVGEGT. V was shortened by 5 bases and J by 5 bases, with 15 bases between the two germline ends. The CDR3 totals 14 residues.